Listed below are T cell receptor beta chains from one sample, sequenced in a study of regulatory T cells in long-lasting Graves disease. MiXCR, applied by TCRdb to the multiplex PCR reads, yields one record per CDR3 protein. Among roughly 490,000 distinct CDR3 sequences listed, around a fifth were seen once. The sequenced sample was peripheral blood mononuclear cells (PBMCs), obtained when the disease was refractory, from a patient treated with antithyroid drugs. The receptors were sampled from a female donor with Graves disease. Each CDR3 is given with its conserved first and last residue. The D gene is left open where the match is weak. For some rows the clone size is stated as once, few or many, or as a class when expanded; others skip it.

abundance	d_gene	v_gene	j_gene	CDR3aa	CDR3nt
.	.	TRBV7-9	TRBJ1-1	CASSSRQWVRAEAFF	TGTGCCAGCAGCTCACGTCAATGGGTACGGGCTGAAGCTTTCTTT
many	.	TRBV6-1	TRBJ1-2	CASSGGFIGAGYTF	TGTGCCAGCAGTGGGGGATTTATTGGCGCCGGTTACACCTTC
few	.	TRBV6-5	TRBJ2-7	CASSYSDEANEQYF	TGTGCCAGCAGTTACTCGGATGAGGCGAACGAGCAGTACTTC
few	TRBD2	TRBV7-8	TRBJ2-1	CASTFFSGIFYNEQFF	TGTGCCAGCACCTTCTTTAGCGGGATATTTTACAATGAGCAGTTCTTC
.	.	TRBV3-1	TRBJ2-5	CASSLVEAGEETQYF	TGTGCCAGCAGCCTTGTCGAGGCAGGGGAAGAGACCCAGTACTTC
few	.	TRBV28	TRBJ2-5	CASSFPIETQYF	TGTGCCAGCAGTTTCCCAATAGAGACCCAGTACTTC
many	TRBD1	TRBV7-2	TRBJ1-1	CASSLARGRAFF	TGTGCCAGCAGCTTAGCGAGGGGGCGAGCTTTCTTT
.	.	TRBV19	TRBJ1-1	CASSTYRAEAFF	TGTGCCAGTAGTACCTACCGGGCGGAGGCTTTCTTT
many	TRBD2	TRBV28	TRBJ2-2	CASSPRGKFTGELFF	TGTGCCAGCAGTCCGCGGGGGAAGTTCACCGGGGAGCTGTTTTTT
few	TRBD1	TRBV7-9	TRBJ1-4	CASRSTGGSSEKLFF	TGTGCCAGCAGATCCACAGGGGGGAGTAGTGAAAAACTGTTTTTT
.	.	TRBV2	TRBJ2-2	CASRKDTTNTGELFF	TGTGCCAGCAGGAAAGACACTACGAACACCGGGGAGCTGTTTTTT
.	.	TRBV19	TRBJ2-7	CASNKGSLANEQYF	TGTGCCAGTAATAAGGGGAGCTTGGCTAACGAGCAGTACTTC
.	TRBD1	TRBV4-1	TRBJ1-4	CASSRQPGGPVNEKLFF	TGCGCCAGCAGCCGACAACCAGGGGGGCCGGTTAATGAAAAACTGTTTTTT
few	.	TRBV20-1	TRBJ2-2	CSAKQRGNTGELFF	TGCAGTGCTAAGCAACGGGGTAACACCGGGGAGCTGTTTTTT
few	.	TRBV6-1	TRBJ2-7	CASSSPGTFYYEQYF	TGTGCCAGCAGCTCGCCCGGGACATTCTACTACGAGCAGTACTTC
many	.	TRBV7-2	TRBJ2-7	CASSLAGLGTYEQYF	TGTGCCAGCAGCTTAGCAGGTCTCGGGACCTACGAGCAGTACTTC
.	TRBD1	TRBV18	TRBJ1-6	CASSPVQGARSPLHF	TGTGCCAGCTCACCGGTACAGGGGGCAAGGTCACCCCTCCACTTT
many	.	TRBV19	TRBJ1-2	CASEDFNYGYTF	TGTGCCAGTGAGGACTTCAACTATGGCTACACCTTC
few	TRBD1	TRBV6-6	TRBJ2-2	CASSYSTLQGSTGELFF	TGTGCCAGCAGTTACTCGACTCTACAGGGGTCCACCGGGGAGCTGTTTTTT
few	.	TRBV6-1	TRBJ1-5	CASRGTDDQPQHF	TGTGCCAGCAGGGGGACTGATGATCAGCCCCAGCATTTT
few	TRBD1	TRBV5-6	TRBJ1-1	CASRIRQGMNTEAFF	TGTGCCAGCAGGATACGACAGGGGATGAACACTGAAGCTTTCTTT
.	TRBD2	TRBV6-5	TRBJ2-5	CASSYSSGSADLYQETQYF	TGTGCCAGCAGTTACTCTAGCGGGAGCGCTGACCTCTATCAAGAGACCCAGTACTTC
.	.	TRBV4-1	TRBJ1-3	CASSHQASSGNTIYF	TGCGCCAGCAGCCACCAGGCGAGCTCTGGAAACACCATATATTTT